The source of this TCR beta chain is a study of blood T cell repertoires in COVID-19. As for the study in general: COVID-19 samples from acute and convalescent phases originated in the United States, Italy and Spain.

In the original processing: Reference gene primer amplification gave nucleated cell count estimates. Measured with immunoSEQ multiplex PCR; TCRdb has only the in-frame clones, and not every one. V and J calls plus clone size are reproduced from that table; the DNA served to infer D and trimming. This sample has about 280,000 clones, with around 86% found just once. The receptor was derived from a human donor in a cohort sampled during active COVID-19. Sequencing was performed on peripheral blood.

The CDR3 here is CASSPGVLNEGGYTF. Written as DNA, the CDR3 is TGTGCCAGCAGCCCGGGGGTTCTCAATGAGGGTGGCTACACCTTC. V and J are TRBV7-9 and TRBJ1-2; tentatively, D is TRBD1 (5 bases). V lost 5 bases and J lost 7, with 20 bases in between. The CDR3 spans 15 residues. From germline, CDR1 is SEHNR and CDR2 FQNEAQ (reference sequence).